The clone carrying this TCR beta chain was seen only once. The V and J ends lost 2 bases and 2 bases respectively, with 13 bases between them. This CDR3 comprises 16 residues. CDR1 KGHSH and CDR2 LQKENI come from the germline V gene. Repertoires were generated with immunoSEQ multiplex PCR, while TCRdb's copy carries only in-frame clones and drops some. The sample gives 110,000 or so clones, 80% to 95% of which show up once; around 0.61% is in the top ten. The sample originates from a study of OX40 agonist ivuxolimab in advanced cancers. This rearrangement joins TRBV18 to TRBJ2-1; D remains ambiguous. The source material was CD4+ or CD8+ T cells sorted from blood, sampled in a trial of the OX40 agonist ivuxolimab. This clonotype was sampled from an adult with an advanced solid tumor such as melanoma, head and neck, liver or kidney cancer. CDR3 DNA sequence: TGTGCCAGCTCACCATTTGTAGAGGCCACCTACAATGAGCAGTTCTTC. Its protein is CASSPFVEATYNEQFF.